This T cell receptor beta chain was observed in a study of regulatory T cells in long-lasting Graves disease. Overall study results and limits: Persistent disease was associated with favored TRBV28 usage and with favored use of TRBJ1-2 and TRBJ2-5. Persistent patients shared 2,500 to 3,000 public clonotypes among themselves. Newly diagnosed patients shared fewer, at around 970.

The CDR3 has 14 residues. V lost 9 bases and J lost 3, with 18 bases in between. Germline loops: CDR1 SNHLY, CDR2 FYNNEI. TCR beta libraries were built with iRepertoire HTBI primers and Arm-PCR of CDR3 regions. In the original analysis: Across all samples, roughly 60 TRBV segments and 15 or so TRBJ segments were identified. TCRdb used MiXCR to reprocess the multiplex PCR reads, holding one entry per CDR3 protein. The V and J calls and clone size come from TCRdb's table, not from the authors' own analysis. The sample has 650,000 to 850,000 distinct CDR3 sequences, around 30% seen once. Time point described: persistent/refractory GD, antithyroid drugs over 5 years with positive TRAb. Generation of the TCR library employed RNA extracted from PBMCs. American Thyroid Association guidelines defined how Graves' disease was diagnosed. This clonotype was counted many times. Its antigen is not known.

The clonotype was recovered from a female donor with Graves disease. The V call is TRBV2, the J call TRBJ2-7; a possible D gene is TRBD2 (5 bases). This specimen was peripheral blood mononuclear cells (PBMCs), taken when the disease was refractory, from a patient treated with antithyroid drugs. Written as DNA, the CDR3 is TGTGCCAGTACCCGCGGTAGCGAATACTACGAGCAGTACTTC. Protein product: CASTRGSEYYEQYF.